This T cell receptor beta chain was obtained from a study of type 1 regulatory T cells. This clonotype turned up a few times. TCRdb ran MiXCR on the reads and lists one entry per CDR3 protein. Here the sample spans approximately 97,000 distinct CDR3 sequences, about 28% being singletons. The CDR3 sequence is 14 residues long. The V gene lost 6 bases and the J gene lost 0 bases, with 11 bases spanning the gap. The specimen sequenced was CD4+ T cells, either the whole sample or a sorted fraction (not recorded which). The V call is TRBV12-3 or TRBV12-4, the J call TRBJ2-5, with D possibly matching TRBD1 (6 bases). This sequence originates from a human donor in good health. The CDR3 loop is CASRLGQNQETQYF. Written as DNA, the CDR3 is TGTGCCAGCAGACTCGGACAGAACCAAGAGACCCAGTACTTC.